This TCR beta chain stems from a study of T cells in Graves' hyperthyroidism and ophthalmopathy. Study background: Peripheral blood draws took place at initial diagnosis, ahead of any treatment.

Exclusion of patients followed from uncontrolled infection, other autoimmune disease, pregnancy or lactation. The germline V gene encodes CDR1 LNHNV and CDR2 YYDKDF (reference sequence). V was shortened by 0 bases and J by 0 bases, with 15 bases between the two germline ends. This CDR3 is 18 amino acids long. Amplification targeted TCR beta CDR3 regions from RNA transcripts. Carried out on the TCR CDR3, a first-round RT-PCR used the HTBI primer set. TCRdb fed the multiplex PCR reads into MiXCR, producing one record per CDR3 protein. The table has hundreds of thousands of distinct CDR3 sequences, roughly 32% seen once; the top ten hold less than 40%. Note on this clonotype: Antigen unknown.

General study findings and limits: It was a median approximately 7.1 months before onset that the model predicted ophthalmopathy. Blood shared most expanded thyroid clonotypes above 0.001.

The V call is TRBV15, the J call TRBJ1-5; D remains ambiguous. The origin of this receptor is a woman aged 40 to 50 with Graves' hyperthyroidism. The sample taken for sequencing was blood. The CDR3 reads CATSRDLLSDISNQPQHF. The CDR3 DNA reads TGTGCCACCAGCAGAGATCTTTTGTCAGACATTAGCAATCAGCCCCAGCATTTT.